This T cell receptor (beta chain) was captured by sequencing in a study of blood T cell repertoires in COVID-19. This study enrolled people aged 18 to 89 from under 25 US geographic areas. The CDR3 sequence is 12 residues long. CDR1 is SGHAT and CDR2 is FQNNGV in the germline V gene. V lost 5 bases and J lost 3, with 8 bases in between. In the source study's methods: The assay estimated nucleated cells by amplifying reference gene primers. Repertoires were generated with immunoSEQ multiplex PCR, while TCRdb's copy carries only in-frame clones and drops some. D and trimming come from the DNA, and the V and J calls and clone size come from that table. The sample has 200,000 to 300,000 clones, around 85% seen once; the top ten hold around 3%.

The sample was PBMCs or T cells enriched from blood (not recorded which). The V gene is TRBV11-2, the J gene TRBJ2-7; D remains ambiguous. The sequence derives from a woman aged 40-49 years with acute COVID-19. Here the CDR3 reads CASSQTVYEQYF. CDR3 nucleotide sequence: TGTGCCAGCAGCCAAACGGTCTACGAGCAGTACTTC.